A selection of T cell receptor beta chains follows, all from one sample in a study of T-cell reconstitution after alpha-beta-depleted transplantation in children. TCRdb analysed the PCR reads with MiXCR anew, one entry per CDR3 protein. The sample comprises roughly 500,000 distinct CDR3 sequences, about 18% of which are singletons, and around 3.3% rests with the top ten. This material consisted of PBMCs from the stem cell graft donor, taken from the stem cell graft. The receptors derive from a human donor who donated a stem cell graft to a child with acute lymphoblastic leukemia. CDR3s include the opening cysteine and the closing phenylalanine or tryptophan. The D gene is left open where the match is weak. Size is stated for part of the rows, as once, few or many counts, or as a class when the clone is expanded.

v_call	d_call	j_call	clone_size	cdr3_aa	cdr3_nt
TRBV5-5	.	TRBJ2-7	.	CASSLRPTGSYEQYF	TGTGCCAGCAGCTTAAGGCCCACGGGGTCCTACGAGCAGTACTTC
TRBV4-1	.	TRBJ1-2	.	CASSRETASYGYTF	TGCGCCAGCAGCCGTGAGACTGCAAGCTATGGCTACACCTTC
TRBV20-1	TRBD1	TRBJ1-1	.	CSAGGQWNTEAFF	TGCAGTGCTGGGGGACAGTGGAACACTGAAGCTTTCTTT
TRBV7-9	TRBD1	TRBJ1-2	.	CASSFRRDSYGYTF	TGTGCCAGCAGCTTCCGCCGGGACAGCTATGGCTACACCTTC
TRBV20-1	.	TRBJ2-2	.	CSALTNTGELFF	TGCAGTGCCCTAACGAACACCGGGGAGCTGTTTTTT
TRBV5-1	.	TRBJ2-5	.	CASSLISEETQYF	TGCGCCAGCAGCTTGATATCGGAGGAGACCCAGTACTTC
TRBV3-1	TRBD1	TRBJ1-6	.	CASSRDRGISPLHF	TGTGCCAGCAGCCGGGACAGGGGGATTTCACCCCTCCACTTT
TRBV14	.	TRBJ2-5	.	CASSQESRTAQYF	TGTGCCAGCAGCCAAGAATCAAGGACGGCCCAGTACTTC
TRBV10-1	.	TRBJ2-1	.	CASSPGSGSTYNEQFF	TGCGCCAGCAGTCCAGGTAGCGGTTCGACCTACAATGAGCAGTTCTTC
TRBV2	.	TRBJ2-6	few	CASSENGANVLTF	TGTGCCAGCAGTGAAAATGGGGCCAACGTCCTGACTTTC
TRBV3-1	.	TRBJ2-5	.	CASSQDWVPQETQYF	TGTGCCAGCAGCCAAGATTGGGTACCCCAAGAGACCCAGTACTTC
TRBV24-1	TRBD2	TRBJ2-1	.	CATSALTSGGEQFF	TGTGCCACCAGTGCCCTGACTAGCGGAGGTGAGCAGTTCTTC
TRBV5-6	TRBD2	TRBJ2-1	.	CASSLGQGDGLASYNEQFF	TGTGCCAGCAGCTTGGGGCAGGGCGACGGACTAGCGTCCTACAATGAGCAGTTCTTC
TRBV27	.	TRBJ1-2	.	CASSPLDPNYGYTF	TGTGCCAGCAGTCCCTTGGATCCAAACTATGGCTACACCTTC
TRBV24-1	.	TRBJ1-2	few	CATSDYRAGDGYTF	TGTGCCACCAGTGATTATCGGGCGGGAGATGGCTACACCTTC
TRBV10-1	.	TRBJ2-3	.	CASSDGGKTDTQYF	TGCGCCAGCAGTGACGGCGGTAAGACAGATACGCAGTATTTT
TRBV6-1	.	TRBJ2-3	.	CASIKPGGSDTQYF	TGTGCCAGCATTAAGCCTGGGGGGTCAGATACGCAGTATTTT
TRBV7-9	TRBD2	TRBJ2-3	many	CASSPSGTSTDTQYF	TGTGCCAGCAGTCCTAGCGGGACGAGCACAGATACGCAGTATTTT
TRBV20-1	TRBD2	TRBJ2-3	.	CSARDVGAASGRPDTQYF	TGCAGTGCTAGAGATGTGGGTGCGGCTAGCGGGAGACCAGATACGCAGTATTTT
TRBV10-2	.	TRBJ2-7	few	CASLLGHPTYEQYF	TGCGCCAGCCTGTTGGGGCACCCGACCTACGAGCAGTACTTC
TRBV28	.	TRBJ2-3	.	CASRPWRGTDTQYF	TGTGCCAGCAGGCCCTGGAGGGGGACAGATACGCAGTATTTT
TRBV19	.	TRBJ1-1	.	CASRGGNPAF	TGTGCCAGTAGGGGAGGAAATCCGGCGTTT
TRBV27	.	TRBJ2-4	.	CASSPQGMGKNIQYF	TGTGCCAGCAGTCCTCAGGGAATGGGCAAAAACATTCAGTACTTC
TRBV19	.	TRBJ2-2	few	CASSIEPSRELFF	TGTGCCAGTAGTATTGAGCCCTCGAGGGAGCTGTTTTTT
TRBV4-1	.	TRBJ2-1	.	CASSQPRQGPSNEQFF	TGCGCCAGCAGCCAGCCTCGGCAAGGCCCGTCCAATGAGCAGTTCTTC
TRBV12-3/TRBV12-4	.	TRBJ1-6	few	CASNSLPGSPLHF	TGTGCCAGCAATTCTCTCCCCGGTTCACCCCTCCACTTT
TRBV5-6	.	TRBJ2-7	few	CASSLGGVGEQYF	TGTGCCAGCAGCTTGGGGGGCGTTGGCGAGCAGTACTTC
TRBV20-1	TRBD2	TRBJ2-1	.	CSARPTSGRAVNEQFF	TGCAGTGCTAGGCCCACTAGCGGGAGGGCCGTAAATGAGCAGTTCTTC
TRBV5-1	.	TRBJ2-3	.	CASSLEGRGGTDTQYF	TGCGCCAGCAGCTTGGAGGGCAGGGGAGGTACAGATACGCAGTATTTT
TRBV19	.	TRBJ1-1	.	CASSIDWGVTEAFF	TGTGCCAGTAGTATAGACTGGGGGGTTACTGAAGCTTTCTTT
TRBV12-3/TRBV12-4	.	TRBJ2-3	.	CASSIGLVTDTQYF	TGTGCCAGCAGTATCGGCCTGGTCACAGATACGCAGTATTTT
TRBV12-3/TRBV12-4	TRBD2	TRBJ2-1	many	CASNPGGTYNEQFF	TGTGCCAGCAACCCGGGGGGGACTTACAATGAGCAGTTCTTC
TRBV5-1	.	TRBJ1-3	.	CASSLEGSPNTIYF	TGCGCCAGCAGCTTGGAAGGGAGCCCAAACACCATATATTTT
TRBV12-3/TRBV12-4	TRBD1	TRBJ2-7	few	CASSPPGQGPKYYEQYF	TGTGCCAGCAGTCCCCCGGGACAGGGTCCGAAGTACTACGAGCAGTACTTC
TRBV6-4	TRBD1	TRBJ2-3	many	CASSEVTGTDTQYF	TGTGCCAGCAGTGAAGTGACAGGGACAGATACGCAGTATTTT
TRBV3-1	.	TRBJ1-4	.	CASSQQGTNEKLFF	TGTGCCAGCAGCCAACAGGGGACTAATGAAAAACTGTTTTTT
TRBV11-2	TRBD1	TRBJ2-1	.	CASSSNRDRAYNEQFF	TGTGCCAGCAGCTCAAACCGGGACAGGGCTTACAATGAGCAGTTCTTC
TRBV7-2	TRBD2	TRBJ2-5	.	CASSTSGRALGETQYF	TGTGCCAGCAGCACTAGCGGGAGGGCCCTGGGAGAGACCCAGTACTTC
TRBV7-6	.	TRBJ2-3	.	CASSLGGIVTTDTQYF	TGTGCCAGCAGCTTAGGGGGCATAGTAACCACAGATACGCAGTATTTT
TRBV29-1	.	TRBJ1-2	.	CSVEVDSKIYTF	TGCAGCGTTGAAGTGGACTCCAAGATCTACACCTTC